A selection of T cell receptor beta chains follows, all from one sample in a study of blood T cell repertoires in COVID-19. Clones were read by immunoSEQ multiplex PCR, and TCRdb kept only the in-frame ones, dropping some. The data contain about 55,000 clones, 75% to 95% of them singletons. The sample taken for sequencing was peripheral blood. Receptor source: a human donor with active COVID-19. The donor label of this sample is uncertain. CDR3s include the opening cysteine and the closing phenylalanine or tryptophan. D genes are given only for firm matches. Part of the rows lack a size; the others show once, few, many or a class for expanded clones.

CDR3 DNA: TGTGCCAGCAGTTTGTTGGTGGGACTCCTCACAGATACGCAGTATTTT
CDR3 protein: CASSLLVGLLTDTQYF
V gene: TRBV27
J gene: TRBJ2-3
D gene: NA
clone size: NA

CDR3 DNA: TGTGCCAGCAGCGTATCCGGGACTAGCGGGTCGGGTACGCAGTTCTTC
CDR3 protein: CASSVSGTSGSGTQFF
V gene: TRBV7-9
J gene: TRBJ2-1
D gene: TRBD2
clone size: NA

CDR3 DNA: TGCAGTGCTATTCTCACAGATACGCAGTATTTT
CDR3 protein: CSAILTDTQYF
V gene: TRBV20-1
J gene: TRBJ2-3
D gene: NA
clone size: NA

CDR3 DNA: TGTGCCAGCAGCGACCCGAGGACTAGCGGGAGTTCGGAGACCCAGTACTTC
CDR3 protein: CASSDPRTSGSSETQYF
V gene: TRBV9
J gene: TRBJ2-5
D gene: TRBD2
clone size: once

CDR3 DNA: TGTGCCAGCAGCTTTCCCTTTAACTATGGCTACACCTTC
CDR3 protein: CASSFPFNYGYTF
V gene: TRBV7-2
J gene: TRBJ1-2
D gene: NA
clone size: NA

CDR3 DNA: TGTGCCAGCAGCTTTTCTCCGAATCAGCCCCAGCATTTT
CDR3 protein: CASSFSPNQPQHF
V gene: TRBV7-8
J gene: TRBJ1-5
D gene: NA
clone size: NA

CDR3 DNA: TGTGCCAGCAGTCGGTCGGGGGAGGTCTACAATGAGCAGTTCTTC
CDR3 protein: CASSRSGEVYNEQFF
V gene: TRBV6-4
J gene: TRBJ2-1
D gene: NA
clone size: NA

CDR3 DNA: TGCGCCAGCAGCCAAGGGGATGCTGGGACAGCCCTAGCCAAAAACATTCAGTACTTC
CDR3 protein: CASSQGDAGTALAKNIQYF
V gene: TRBV4-1
J gene: TRBJ2-4
D gene: TRBD1
clone size: few

CDR3 DNA: TGTGCCAGTAGTATATATAGCGGAGAAGGTACCTACGAGCAGTACTTC
CDR3 protein: CASSIYSGEGTYEQYF
V gene: TRBV19
J gene: TRBJ2-7
D gene: NA
clone size: once

CDR3 DNA: TGTGCCAGCTCACCACCGGTGGGACAGGGCTACGAGCAGTACTTC
CDR3 protein: CASSPPVGQGYEQYF
V gene: TRBV18
J gene: TRBJ2-7
D gene: TRBD1
clone size: NA

CDR3 DNA: TGTGCCTGGAGTGCCCGGGACAGAGTAATCACCGGGGAGCTGTTTTTT
CDR3 protein: CAWSARDRVITGELFF
V gene: TRBV30
J gene: TRBJ2-2
D gene: TRBD1
clone size: NA

CDR3 DNA: TGTGCCAGCAGCTTACGAGGGTGGGGGAACACTGAAGCTTTCTTT
CDR3 protein: CASSLRGWGNTEAFF
V gene: TRBV7-3
J gene: TRBJ1-1
D gene: NA
clone size: NA

CDR3 DNA: TGTGCCAGCAGTTTCGTTACGCCGGGGAAACTGTTTTTT
CDR3 protein: CASSFVTPGKLFF
V gene: TRBV27
J gene: TRBJ1-4
D gene: NA
clone size: NA

CDR3 DNA: TGTGCCAGCTCGTCGTCAGGAGGGTCGTACGAGCAGTACTTC
CDR3 protein: CASSSSGGSYEQYF
V gene: TRBV18
J gene: TRBJ2-7
D gene: NA
clone size: NA

CDR3 DNA: TGTGCCAGCAGCTTAGACAGGGGGCATGGCTACACCTTC
CDR3 protein: CASSLDRGHGYTF
V gene: TRBV11-3
J gene: TRBJ1-2
D gene: TRBD1
clone size: NA

CDR3 DNA: TGCAGTGCTAGTCAGGGCAATGAGCAGTTCTTC
CDR3 protein: CSASQGNEQFF
V gene: TRBV20-1
J gene: TRBJ2-1
D gene: NA
clone size: NA

CDR3 DNA: TGTGCCAGCAGTTCGAGGACAGGAGGAGGTGAAAAACTGTTTTTT
CDR3 protein: CASSSRTGGGEKLFF
V gene: TRBV6-5
J gene: TRBJ1-4
D gene: TRBD1
clone size: NA